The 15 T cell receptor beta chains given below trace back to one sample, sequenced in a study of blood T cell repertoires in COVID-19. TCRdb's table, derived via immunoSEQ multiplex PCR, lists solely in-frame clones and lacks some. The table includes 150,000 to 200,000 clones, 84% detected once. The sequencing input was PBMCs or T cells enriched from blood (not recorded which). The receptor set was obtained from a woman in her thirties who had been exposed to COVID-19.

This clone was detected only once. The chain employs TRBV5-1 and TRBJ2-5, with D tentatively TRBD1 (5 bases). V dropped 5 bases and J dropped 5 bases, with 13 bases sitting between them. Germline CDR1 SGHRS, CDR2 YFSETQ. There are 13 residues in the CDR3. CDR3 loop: CASSSSGWETQYF. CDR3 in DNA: TGCGCCAGCAGTTCGTCAGGGTGGGAGACCCAGTACTTC.

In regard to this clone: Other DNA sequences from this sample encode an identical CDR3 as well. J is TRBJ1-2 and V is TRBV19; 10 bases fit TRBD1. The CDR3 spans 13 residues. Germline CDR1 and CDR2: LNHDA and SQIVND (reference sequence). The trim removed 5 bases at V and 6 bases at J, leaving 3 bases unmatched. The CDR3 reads CASSAGTGDGYTF. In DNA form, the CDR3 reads TGTGCCAGTAGTGCCGGGACAGGGGATGGCTACACCTTC.

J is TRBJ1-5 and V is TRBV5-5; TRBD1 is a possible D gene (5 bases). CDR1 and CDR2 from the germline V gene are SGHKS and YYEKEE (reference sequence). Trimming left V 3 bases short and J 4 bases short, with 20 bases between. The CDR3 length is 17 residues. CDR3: CASSWTDTGLQNQPQHF. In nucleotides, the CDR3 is TGTGCCAGCAGCTGGACGGACACAGGCCTACAGAATCAGCCCCAGCATTTT.

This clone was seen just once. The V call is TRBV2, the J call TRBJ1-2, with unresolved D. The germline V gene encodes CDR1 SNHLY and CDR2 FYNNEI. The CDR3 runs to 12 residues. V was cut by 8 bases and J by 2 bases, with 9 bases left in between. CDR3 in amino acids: CASYRSNYGYTF. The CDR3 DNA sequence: TGTGCCAGCTACCGGTCGAACTATGGCTACACCTTC.

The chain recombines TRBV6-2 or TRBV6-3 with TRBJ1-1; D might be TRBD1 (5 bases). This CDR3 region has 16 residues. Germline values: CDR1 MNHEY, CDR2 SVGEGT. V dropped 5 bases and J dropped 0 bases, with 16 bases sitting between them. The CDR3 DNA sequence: TGTGCCAGCAGTCTCGATCAGGGATCCGTGAACACTGAAGCTTTCTTT. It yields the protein CASSLDQGSVNTEAFF.

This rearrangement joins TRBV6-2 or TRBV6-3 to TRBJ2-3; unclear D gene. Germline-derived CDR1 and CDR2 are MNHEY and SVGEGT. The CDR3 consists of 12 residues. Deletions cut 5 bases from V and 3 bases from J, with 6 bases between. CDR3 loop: CASSTLTDTQYF. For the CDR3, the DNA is TGTGCCAGCAGTACTTTAACAGATACGCAGTATTTT.

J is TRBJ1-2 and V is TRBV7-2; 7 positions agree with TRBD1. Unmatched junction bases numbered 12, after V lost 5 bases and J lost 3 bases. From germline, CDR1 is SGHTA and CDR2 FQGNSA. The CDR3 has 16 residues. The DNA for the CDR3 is TGTGCCAGCAGCGCAGACAGGGATGGCGGGGACTATGGCTACACCTTC. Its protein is CASSADRDGGDYGYTF.

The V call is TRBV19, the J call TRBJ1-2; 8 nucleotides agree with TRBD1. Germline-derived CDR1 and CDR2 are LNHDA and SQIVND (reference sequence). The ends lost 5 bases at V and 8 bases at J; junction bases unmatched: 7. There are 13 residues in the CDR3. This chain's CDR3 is CASSLGQGDGYTF. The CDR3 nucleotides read TGTGCCAGTAGTCTCGGACAGGGAGACGGCTACACCTTC.

The CDR3 protein is CASSKGTGPLSDTQYF. CDR3 DNA sequence: TGCGCCAGCAGCAAAGGGACAGGGCCGTTGTCAGATACGCAGTATTTT. J is TRBJ2-3 and V is TRBV5-1; TRBD1 aligns across 9 bases. There are 16 residues in the CDR3. J gave up 4 bases and V 4 bases, and 10 bases lay outside the gene matches. Germline loops: CDR1 SGHRS, CDR2 YFSETQ.

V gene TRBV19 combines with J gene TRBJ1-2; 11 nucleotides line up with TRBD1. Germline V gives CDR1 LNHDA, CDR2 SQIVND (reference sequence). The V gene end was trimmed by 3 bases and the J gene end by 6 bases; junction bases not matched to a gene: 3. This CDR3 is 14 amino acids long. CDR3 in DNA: TGTGCCAGTAGTATCGGGACAGGGGGTAATGGCTACACCTTC. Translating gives CASSIGTGGNGYTF.

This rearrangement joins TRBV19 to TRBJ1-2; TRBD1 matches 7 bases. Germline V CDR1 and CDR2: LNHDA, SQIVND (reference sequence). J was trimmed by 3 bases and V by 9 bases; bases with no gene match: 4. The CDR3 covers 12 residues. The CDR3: CASTDRDYGYTF. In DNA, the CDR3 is TGTGCCAGCACAGACAGGGACTATGGCTACACCTTC.

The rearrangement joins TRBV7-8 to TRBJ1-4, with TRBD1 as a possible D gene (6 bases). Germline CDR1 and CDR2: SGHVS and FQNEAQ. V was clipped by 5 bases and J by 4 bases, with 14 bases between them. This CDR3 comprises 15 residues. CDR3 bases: TGTGCCAGCAGCGTATACAGGGTGAATAATGAAAAACTGTTTTTT. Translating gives CASSVYRVNNEKLFF.

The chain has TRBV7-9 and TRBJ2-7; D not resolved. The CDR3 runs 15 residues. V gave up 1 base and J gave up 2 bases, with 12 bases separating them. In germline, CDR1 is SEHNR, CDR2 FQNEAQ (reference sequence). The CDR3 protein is CASSLGQANPYEQYF. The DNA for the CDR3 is TGTGCCAGCAGCTTAGGGCAGGCAAACCCCTACGAGCAGTACTTC.

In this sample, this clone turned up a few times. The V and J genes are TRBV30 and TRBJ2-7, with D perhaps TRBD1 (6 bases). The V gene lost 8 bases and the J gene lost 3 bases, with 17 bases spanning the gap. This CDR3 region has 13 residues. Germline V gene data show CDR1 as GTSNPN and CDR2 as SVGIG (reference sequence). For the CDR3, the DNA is TGTGCCATAAGAGGGGGAAGCTACTACGAGCAGTACTTC. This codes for CAIRGGSYYEQYF.

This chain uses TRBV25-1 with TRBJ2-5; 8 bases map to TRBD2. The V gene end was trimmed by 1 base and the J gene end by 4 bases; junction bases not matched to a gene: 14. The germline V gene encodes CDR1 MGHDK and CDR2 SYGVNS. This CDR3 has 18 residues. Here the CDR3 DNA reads TGTGCCAGCAGTGAATGGACTAGCAGTGGTGGCTGGGTAGAGACCCAGTACTTC. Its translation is CASSEWTSSGGWVETQYF.